This T cell receptor (beta chain) is from a study of early T cells in non-severe SARS-CoV-2 infection. Across the study: Alpha and beta chains were unpaired, from unsorted whole-blood bulk RNA.

General observations from the study: The matching step, a VDJdb search, favored anti-spike CD8 responses and missed private and CD4 specificities.

Attached unique molecular identifiers marked individual cDNA molecules. Each CDR3 protein gets one entry after TCRdb re-called the 5' RACE reads with MiXCR. The sample consists of around 39,000 distinct CDR3 sequences, approximately 8.7% of them appearing once. Germline V gene lookup returns CDR1 SGHDT and CDR2 YYEEEE. This CDR3 is built from 14 residues. V dropped 2 bases and J dropped 5 bases, with 14 bases sitting between them. This clonotype was seen more than once but under ten times. What it recognizes is unknown. J is TRBJ2-7 and V is TRBV5-6; perhaps TRBD1 as D (6 bases). The material sequenced was whole blood, taken at baseline. The receptor was derived from an adult who was a healthcare worker with PCR-confirmed SARS-CoV-2 infection or an uninfected control (not recorded which). The CDR3 loop is CASSFGTPSHEQYF. The CDR3 DNA sequence: TGTGCCAGCAGCTTCGGGACACCGTCCCACGAGCAGTACTTC. The complete variable domain, with remaining parts taken from reference TRBV5-6 and TRBJ2-7, reads DAGVTQSPTHLIKTRGQQVTLRCSPKSGHDTVSWYQQALGQGPQFIFQYYEEEERQRGNFPDRFSGHQFPNYSSELNVNALLLGDSALYLCASSFGTPSHEQYFGPGTRLTVT.